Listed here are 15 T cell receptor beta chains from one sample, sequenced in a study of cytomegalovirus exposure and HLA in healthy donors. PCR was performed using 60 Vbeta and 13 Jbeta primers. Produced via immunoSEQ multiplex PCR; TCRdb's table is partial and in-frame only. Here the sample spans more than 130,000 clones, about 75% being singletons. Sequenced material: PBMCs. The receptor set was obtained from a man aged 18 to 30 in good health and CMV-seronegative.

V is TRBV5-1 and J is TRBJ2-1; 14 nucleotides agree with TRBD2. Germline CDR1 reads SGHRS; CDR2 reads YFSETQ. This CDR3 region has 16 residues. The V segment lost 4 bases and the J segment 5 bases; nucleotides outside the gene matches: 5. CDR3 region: CASSRTSGGNHNEQFF. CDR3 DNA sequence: TGCGCCAGCAGCCGGACTAGCGGGGGGAATCACAATGAGCAGTTCTTC.

The CDR3 is CSGGGDRGTEAFF. The CDR3, as DNA: TGCAGCGGGGGAGGTGATCGGGGGACTGAAGCTTTCTTT. The chain joins TRBV29-1 to TRBJ1-1; tentative D call: TRBD1 (5 bases). The V end lost 7 bases, the J end lost 5 bases, and 17 bases lay between the germline ends. From germline, CDR1 is SQVTM and CDR2 ANQGSEA. This CDR3 region has 13 residues.

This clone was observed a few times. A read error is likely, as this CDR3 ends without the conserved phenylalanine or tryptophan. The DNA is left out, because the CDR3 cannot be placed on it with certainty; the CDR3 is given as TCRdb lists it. The chain's CDR3 is CSARGTTEPFI. This chain joins TRBV20-1 and TRBJ1-1; TRBD1, the table's D call, lacks a check against the DNA. Germline V lookup: CDR1 DFQATT, CDR2 SNEGSKA (reference sequence). The CDR3 is 11 residues long, ends included.

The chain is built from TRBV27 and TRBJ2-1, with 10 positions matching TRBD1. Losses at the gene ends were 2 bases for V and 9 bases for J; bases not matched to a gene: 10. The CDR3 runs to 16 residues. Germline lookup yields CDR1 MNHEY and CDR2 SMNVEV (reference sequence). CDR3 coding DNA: TGTGCCAGCAGTTTAACTGGACAGGGGGACTGGGGTGAGCAGTTCTTC. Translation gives CASSLTGQGDWGEQFF.

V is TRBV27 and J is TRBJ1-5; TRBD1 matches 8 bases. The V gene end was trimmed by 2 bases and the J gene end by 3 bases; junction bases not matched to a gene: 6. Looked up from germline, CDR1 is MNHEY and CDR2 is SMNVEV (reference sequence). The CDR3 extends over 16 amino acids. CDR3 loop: CASSLRTGTFNQPQHF. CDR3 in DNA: TGTGCCAGCAGTTTACGGACAGGGACGTTCAATCAGCCCCAGCATTTT.

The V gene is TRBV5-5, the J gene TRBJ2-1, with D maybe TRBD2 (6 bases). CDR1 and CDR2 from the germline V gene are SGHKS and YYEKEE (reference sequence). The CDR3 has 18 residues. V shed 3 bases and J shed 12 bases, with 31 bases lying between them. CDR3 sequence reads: CASSSGKGSSGALLVQFF. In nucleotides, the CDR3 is TGTGCCAGCAGCTCTGGGAAGGGGAGTAGCGGTGCGCTTCTTGTGCAGTTCTTC. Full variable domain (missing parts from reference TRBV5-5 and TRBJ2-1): DAGVTQSPTHLIKTRGQQVTLRCSPISGHKSVSWYQQVLGQGPQFIFQYYEKEERGRGNFPDRFSARQFPNYSSELNVNALLLGDSALYLCASSSGKGSSGALLVQFFGPGTRLTVL.

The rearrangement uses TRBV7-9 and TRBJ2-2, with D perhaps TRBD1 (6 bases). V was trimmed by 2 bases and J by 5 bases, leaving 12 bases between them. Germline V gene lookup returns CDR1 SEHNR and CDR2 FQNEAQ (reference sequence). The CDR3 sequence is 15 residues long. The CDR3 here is CASSLSDRETGELFF. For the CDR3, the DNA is TGTGCCAGCAGCTTATCGGACAGAGAGACCGGGGAGCTGTTTTTT.

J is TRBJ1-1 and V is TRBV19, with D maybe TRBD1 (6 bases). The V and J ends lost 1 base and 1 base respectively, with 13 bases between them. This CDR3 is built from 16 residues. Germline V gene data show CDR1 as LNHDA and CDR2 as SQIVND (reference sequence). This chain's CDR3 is CASSIASGQQNTEAFF. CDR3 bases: TGTGCCAGTAGTATAGCTTCCGGACAGCAGAACACTGAAGCTTTCTTT.

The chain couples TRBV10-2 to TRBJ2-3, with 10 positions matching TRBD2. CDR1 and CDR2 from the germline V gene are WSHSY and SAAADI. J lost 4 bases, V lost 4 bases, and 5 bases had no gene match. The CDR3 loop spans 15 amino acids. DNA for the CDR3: TGCGCCAGCAGTGTTAGCGGGGGGTTGTCAGATACGCAGTATTTT. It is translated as CASSVSGGLSDTQYF.

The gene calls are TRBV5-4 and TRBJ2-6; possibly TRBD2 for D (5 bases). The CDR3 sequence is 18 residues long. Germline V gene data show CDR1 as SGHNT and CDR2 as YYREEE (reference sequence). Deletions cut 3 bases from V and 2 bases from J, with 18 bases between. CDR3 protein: CASSSATEGLAGANVLTF. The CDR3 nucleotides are TGTGCCAGCAGCTCCGCGACTGAGGGCCTCGCTGGGGCCAACGTCCTGACTTTC.

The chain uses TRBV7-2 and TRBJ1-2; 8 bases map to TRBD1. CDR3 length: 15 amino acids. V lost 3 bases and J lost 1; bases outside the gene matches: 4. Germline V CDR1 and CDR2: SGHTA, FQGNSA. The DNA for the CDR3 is TGTGCCAGCAGCTTGGGACAGGCGCTTAACTATGGCTACACCTTC. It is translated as CASSLGQALNYGYTF.

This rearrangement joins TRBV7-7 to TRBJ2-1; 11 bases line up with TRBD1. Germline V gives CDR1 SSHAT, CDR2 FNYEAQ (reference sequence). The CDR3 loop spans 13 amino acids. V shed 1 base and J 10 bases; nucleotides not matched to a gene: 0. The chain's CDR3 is CASSLGTGGEQFF. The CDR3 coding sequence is TGTGCCAGCAGCTTAGGGACAGGGGGCGAGCAGTTCTTC.

CDR3 sequence: CASSLAAHGGSSYEQYF. The CDR3 DNA is TGTGCCAGCAGCTTGGCCGCTCACGGCGGGAGTTCCTACGAGCAGTACTTC. The chain links TRBV5-6 to TRBJ2-7, with 7 bases that match TRBD2. The CDR3 totals 17 residues. Germline values: CDR1 SGHDT, CDR2 YYEEEE. The V segment lost 0 bases and the J segment 1 base; nucleotides outside the gene matches: 10. Variable domain in full (rest from reference TRBV5-6 and TRBJ2-7): DAGVTQSPTHLIKTRGQQVTLRCSPKSGHDTVSWYQQALGQGPQFIFQYYEEEERQRGNFPDRFSGHQFPNYSSELNVNALLLGDSALYLCASSLAAHGGSSYEQYFGPGTRLTVT.

The CDR3: CASSLKDREILDSGNTIYF. As DNA, the CDR3 is TGTGCCAGCAGTTTGAAGGACAGGGAAATTCTGGACTCTGGAAACACCATATATTTT. The genes are TRBV28 and TRBJ1-3; TRBD1 matches 8 bases. V dropped 3 bases and J dropped 0; count of bases not matched to a gene: 13. Germline V gene sequence: CDR1 MDHEN, CDR2 SYDVKM. This CDR3 spans 19 amino acids. The full variable domain, in which reference TRBV28 and TRBJ1-3 provide the parts outside the CDR3, is DVKVTQSSRYLVKRTGEKVFLECVQDMDHENMFWYRQDPGLGLRLIYFSYDVKMKEKGDIPEGYSVSREKKERFSLILESASTNQTSMYLCASSLKDREILDSGNTIYFGEGSWLTVV.

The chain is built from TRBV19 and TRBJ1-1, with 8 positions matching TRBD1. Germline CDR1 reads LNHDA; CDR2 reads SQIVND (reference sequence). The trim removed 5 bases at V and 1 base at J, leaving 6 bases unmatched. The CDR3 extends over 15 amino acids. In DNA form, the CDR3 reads TGTGCCAGTAGTCCTCGGACAGGGAGGAACACTGAAGCTTTCTTT. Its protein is CASSPRTGRNTEAFF. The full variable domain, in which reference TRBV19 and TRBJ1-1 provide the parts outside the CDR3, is DGGITQSPKYLFRKEGQNVTLSCEQNLNHDAMYWYRQDPGQGLRLIYYSQIVNDFQKGDIAEGYSVSREKKESFPLTVTSAQKNPTAFYLCASSPRTGRNTEAFFGQGTRLTVV.